This T cell receptor (beta chain) appears in the sequencing data of a study of T cell repertoires in ileal Crohn's disease. Whole-study context: Every patient was operated on for stricturing (61%) or penetrating (39%) complications.

V lost 5 bases and J lost 1; bases outside the gene matches: 6. CDR3 length: 15 residues. CDR1 is PRHDT and CDR2 is FYEKMQ in the germline V gene (reference sequence). Study findings and constraints: Every patient over 26.8% clonality showed endoscopic recurrence.

Included were adult ileal or ileocolonic Crohn's patients indicated for ileocolonic resection. Per sample, around 500 nanograms of biopsy DNA were TCRB immunosequenced. Clones were sequenced by immunoSEQ multiplex PCR, and TCRdb holds only the in-frame ones, with some missing. The profile covers 8,000 to 9,500 clones, with around 78% appearing a single time and about 4.5% taken by the ten largest. This clone was detected only a few times. What it binds is not known. This TCR derives from an adult with Crohn's disease. The rearrangement links TRBV13 to TRBJ1-2; TRBD1 matches 8 bases. The material sequenced was ileal tissue. The CDR3 DNA sequence: TGTGCCAGCAGCCCCGGACAGGGTTATAACTATGGCTACACCTTC. Protein sequence: CASSPGQGYNYGYTF.